The 17 T cell receptor beta chains below all came from one sample that was sequenced in a study of T cells after posttransplantation cyclophosphamide. Generated by immunoSEQ multiplex PCR, the TCRdb table keeps only in-frame clones and is missing some. The sample has some 47,000 clones; about 86% are singletons. Source material: PBMCs. The receptors here all came from a man aged 25 to 45 with a blood cancer, CMV-positive, and with a related stem cell donor.

The chain has TRBV15 and TRBJ2-7; maybe TRBD2 (5 bases). The CDR3 has 13 amino acids. The ends were cut back, 0 bases at V and 10 bases at J, with 13 bases in the middle. Germline lookup yields CDR1 LNHNV and CDR2 YYDKDF (reference sequence). The CDR3 region has the DNA TGTGCCACCAGCAGAGATCTGTATGGAGGACAGTACTTC. Its translation: CATSRDLYGGQYF. Looking up the rest from reference TRBV15 and TRBJ2-7 gives the full variable domain: DAMVIQNPRYQVTQFGKPVTLSCSQTLNHNVMYWYQQKSSQAPKLLFHYYDKDFNNEADTPDNFQSRRPNTSFCFLDIRSPGLGDTAMYLCATSRDLYGGQYFGPGTRLTVT.

This sequence joins TRBV4-3 and TRBJ2-7; TRBD2 aligns across 9 bases. CDR3 length equals 16 residues. Germline CDR1 reads LGHNA; CDR2 reads YSLEER. The V segment lost 2 bases and the J segment 5 bases; nucleotides outside the gene matches: 10. The CDR3 bases are TGCGCCAGCAGCCAATTTAGCGGGGGAGCCCCTAACGAGCAGTACTTC. Translated: CASSQFSGGAPNEQYF.

This clone was seen a handful of times. The chain joins TRBV20-1 to TRBJ2-5; D uncertain. Trimming took 4 bases from V and 5 from J, leaving 5 bases between them. This CDR3 has 10 residues. Germline CDR1 and CDR2: DFQATT and SNEGSKA (reference sequence). The CDR3 spells CSANRETQYF. The CDR3 region has the DNA TGCAGTGCTAATCGGGAGACCCAGTACTTC.

The genes are TRBV30 and TRBJ2-1; 8 bases align to TRBD1. CDR1 GTSNPN and CDR2 SVGIG come from the germline V gene (reference sequence). Germline trimming cut 5 bases from V and 4 bases from J; bases unmatched to any gene: 10. CDR3 length equals 15 residues. This CDR3 reads CAWGQGTSRYNEQFF. The CDR3 nucleotides read TGTGCCTGGGGACAGGGAACATCGCGATACAATGAGCAGTTCTTC.

This chain connects TRBV7-9 to TRBJ2-1; 11 bases are a match to TRBD2. Trimming took 5 bases from V and 4 from J; bases not matched to a gene: 4. The germline V gene has CDR1 SEHNR and CDR2 FQNEAQ (reference sequence). The CDR3 has 15 amino acids. CDR3 sequence (DNA): TGTGCCAGCAGCCCTGGGACTAGCGGTTACAATGAGCAGTTCTTC. Protein product: CASSPGTSGYNEQFF. The full variable domain, with the rest looked up from reference TRBV7-9 and TRBJ2-1, is DTGVSQNPRHKITKRGQNVTFRCDPISEHNRLYWYRQTLGQGPEFLTYFQNEAQLEKSRLLSDRFSAERPKGSFSTLEIQRTEQGDSAMYLCASSPGTSGYNEQFFGPGTRLTVL.

The gene calls are TRBV5-3 and TRBJ1-5; 12 positions match TRBD1. TRBV5-3 is labeled an ORF, and its function is uncertain. This CDR3 is 15 amino acids long. The trim removed 6 bases at V and 4 bases at J, leaving 5 bases unmatched. The CDR3 loop is CARKGQGARNQPQHF. As DNA, the CDR3 is TGTGCCAGAAAGGGACAGGGGGCTCGGAATCAGCCCCAGCATTTT.

CDR3 DNA sequence: TGTGCCAGCAGCTTAATGGGAGGGAGCACTGAAGCTTTCTTT. It yields the protein CASSLMGGSTEAFF. The rearrangement uses TRBV7-3 and TRBJ1-1; D gene ambiguous. V lost 1 base and J 4 bases, leaving 10 bases between the germline ends. CDR3 length: 14 amino acids. Germline-derived CDR1 and CDR2 are SGHTA and FQGTGA.

V gene TRBV5-6 combines with J gene TRBJ2-7; 7 positions agree with TRBD2. Germline lookup yields CDR1 SGHDT and CDR2 YYEEEE. The length of the CDR3 is 14 residues. The junction had 4 bases not matched to a gene; V was cut back by 4 bases and J by 0 bases. The CDR3, as DNA: TGTGCCAGCAGCCCGGGAGGAAGCTCCTACGAGCAGTACTTC. Translated: CASSPGGSSYEQYF.

Written as DNA, the CDR3 is TGTGCCAGCAGTCCTAGCCGGTGGGTACCCCATGGCTACACCTTC. This gives the protein CASSPSRWVPHGYTF. The rearrangement uses TRBV14 and TRBJ1-2, with D unclear. Germline CDR1 SGHDN, CDR2 FVKESK. The CDR3 is 15 residues long. Trimming stripped 6 bases from V and 6 bases from J, with 20 bases between.

The J gene is TRBJ1-1, the V gene TRBV30; D is unresolved. The CDR3 spans 11 residues. The ends were cut back, 2 bases at V and 6 bases at J, with 7 bases in the middle. Germline CDR1 and CDR2: GTSNPN and SVGIG (reference sequence). CDR3 amino acids: CAWSYQSEAFF. The DNA of the CDR3 is TGTGCCTGGAGTTACCAGTCTGAAGCTTTCTTT.

This chain links TRBV7-2 with TRBJ2-7; D possibly corresponds to TRBD2 (5 bases). V lost 1 base and J 0 bases, leaving 13 bases between the germline ends. CDR1 and CDR2 (germline): SGHTA, FQGNSA. The CDR3 is 16 residues long. CDR3 sequence: CASSLVHGVSSYEQYF. CDR3 DNA: TGTGCCAGCAGCTTAGTCCACGGGGTGAGCTCCTACGAGCAGTACTTC. The variable domain in full, with the rest retrieved from reference TRBV7-2 and TRBJ2-7, is GAGVSQSPSNKVTEKGKDVELRCDPISGHTALYWYRQSLGQGLEFLIYFQGNSAPDKSGLPSDRFSAERTGGSVSTLTIQRTQQEDSAVYLCASSLVHGVSSYEQYFGPGTRLTVT.

The count of this clone is one. This sequence joins TRBV10-3 and TRBJ2-7; 7 positions match TRBD2. Per the germline V gene, CDR1 is ENHRY and CDR2 is SYGVKD. The CDR3 is 15 residues long. Trimming at V came to 5 bases and at J to 3 bases, leaving 10 bases not matched to a gene. Written as DNA, the CDR3 is TGTGCCATCAGTCACCCTGGACTAGGTGGCTACGAGCAGTACTTC. Its translation: CAISHPGLGGYEQYF.

This chain connects TRBV16 to TRBJ2-1; TRBD1 matches at 11 bases. Per germline, CDR1 KGHSY and CDR2 FQNENV. The CDR3 runs to 16 residues. J was trimmed by 6 bases and V by 1 base; bases with no gene match: 5. CDR3 residues: CASSQLRDRGANEQFF. The CDR3 region has the DNA TGTGCCAGCAGCCAATTGAGGGACAGGGGGGCCAATGAGCAGTTCTTC.

This sequence joins TRBV19 and TRBJ1-2, with 12 bases that match TRBD1. After removal of 5 bases from V and 4 bases from J, the junction contained 14 bases not matched to a gene. The CDR3 runs to 18 residues. Germline CDR1 and CDR2: LNHDA and SQIVND (reference sequence). The CDR3 sequence is CASSDDRDRGRNGYGYTF. The CDR3 DNA reads TGTGCCAGTAGTGATGACCGGGACAGGGGGCGCAACGGCTATGGCTACACCTTC.

The chain joins TRBV5-1 to TRBJ2-3; D is uncertain. Trimming cost V 1 base and J 5 bases, with 5 bases left between them. The CDR3 is 12 residues long. The V gene's germline CDR1 is SGHRS and CDR2 YFSETQ. The CDR3 region has the DNA TGCGCCAGCAGCTTGTCCCAAGATACGCAGTATTTT. Amino acids: CASSLSQDTQYF.

The chain joins TRBV6-1 to TRBJ2-3, with D possibly matching TRBD2 (6 bases). CDR3 length: 12 amino acids. V dropped 10 bases and J dropped 6 bases, with 14 bases sitting between them. Germline V gives CDR1 MNHNS, CDR2 SASEGT. The CDR3 nucleotides are TGTGCCATAGTACTAGCCGGGGATACGCAGTATTTT. The encoded protein is CAIVLAGDTQYF.

A few counts support this clone. This rearrangement joins TRBV11-2 to TRBJ1-1; D may be TRBD1 (5 bases). CDR3 size: 13 residues. The V gene lost 0 bases and the J gene lost 8 bases, with 10 bases spanning the gap. CDR1 SGHAT and CDR2 FQNNGV come from the germline V gene. The CDR3 DNA reads TGTGCCAGCAGCTTAGATCCGTCAGGGGAAGCTTTCTTT. This codes for CASSLDPSGEAFF.